Shown below are 16 T cell receptor beta chains from a single sample sequenced in a study of cytomegalovirus exposure and HLA in healthy donors (dated by TCRdb to about 2017). Receptor amplification or capture employed the immunoSEQ multiplex PCR assay. TCRdb took this table from immuneACCESS and kept in-frame rearrangements with V and J called. Such tables lack part of the clones; where checked against another copy, unresolved V genes explain under half of the gap, and the rest is unexplained. The sample table lists hundreds of thousands of clones, 90% of them with a count of one. The leading ten clones occupy 2.5% to 3.5% of the sample. Sample: PBMCs. These receptors were obtained from a woman in her 30s in good health and CMV-seronegative.

This chain uses TRBV21-1 with TRBJ1-5; TRBD1 was called by the table and not checked on the DNA. TRBV21-1 has pseudogene status. CDR3 length equals 19 residues. CDR3: CASSKPKRKWTGSNQPQHF. The CDR3 DNA is TGTGCCAGCAGCAAACCCAAAAGAAAATGGACAGGTAGCAATCAGCCCCAGCATTTT.

This chain links TRBV6-6 with TRBJ1-2, with TRBD1 matching 9 bases. The CDR3 spans 15 residues. Germline loops: CDR1 MNHNY, CDR2 SVGAGI (reference sequence). V dropped 0 bases and J dropped 7; count of bases not matched to a gene: 6. Written as DNA, the CDR3 is TGTGCCAGCAGTTACTCGACAGGGGGGTTAGGTGGCTACACCTTC. Translating it yields CASSYSTGGLGGYTF.

A word on this clone: Other DNA sequences of this sample code for an identical CDR3. The chain is built from TRBV15 and TRBJ2-2; D remains unclear. Per germline, CDR1 LNHNV and CDR2 YYDKDF (reference sequence). This CDR3 contains 13 residues. Between the trimmed V and J ends, which lost 0 bases and 5 bases, there was a span of 4 bases. The CDR3 sequence: CATSRDLTGELFF. In nucleotides, the CDR3 is TGTGCCACCAGCAGAGATCTTACCGGGGAGCTGTTTTTT.

The CDR3 DNA reads as TGTGCCAGCTCTGGCACTGAAGCTTTCTTT. Residues: CASSGTEAFF. This rearrangement joins TRBV18 to TRBJ1-1; D is undetermined. V lost 6 bases to trimming and J lost 4 bases, with 3 bases between them. The CDR3 length is 10 residues. Germline CDR1 reads KGHSH; CDR2 reads LQKENI.

The genes are TRBV5-1 and TRBJ1-2; perhaps TRBD1 as D (5 bases). V was cut by 5 bases and J by 4 bases, with 12 bases left in between. The CDR3 loop spans 13 amino acids. Germline V lookup: CDR1 SGHRS, CDR2 YFSETQ. The CDR3 loop reads CASSRDGPYGYTF. CDR3 sequence (DNA): TGCGCCAGCAGTCGGGACGGCCCCTATGGCTACACCTTC.

The chain employs TRBV27 and TRBJ1-5; no clear D gene. The CDR3 sequence is 13 residues long. Trimming stripped 4 bases from V and 2 bases from J, with 6 bases between. CDR1 and CDR2 from the germline V gene are MNHEY and SMNVEV (reference sequence). The CDR3 spells CASSWNGNQPQHF. CDR3 DNA: TGTGCCAGCAGTTGGAACGGCAATCAGCCCCAGCATTTT.

This sequence joins TRBV11-2 and TRBJ2-1; 12 positions agree with TRBD2. Germline assignment: CDR1 SGHAT and CDR2 FQNNGV. V shed 5 bases, J shed 0 bases, and the junction held 5 bases outside the gene matches. The CDR3 is made up of 17 amino acids. CDR3: CASSPGLAGSSYNEQFF. CDR3 sequence (DNA): TGTGCCAGCAGCCCTGGACTAGCGGGGAGCTCCTACAATGAGCAGTTCTTC.

The CDR3 DNA reads as TGTGCCAGCAGCCAAGACGAGGGCACAGATACGCAGTATTTT. Translation gives CASSQDEGTDTQYF. This sequence joins TRBV4-2 and TRBJ2-3; no definite D call. Germline V gene data show CDR1 as LGHNA and CDR2 as YNFKEQ. The CDR3 runs 14 residues. V was cut by 0 bases and J by 1 base, with 5 bases left in between.

The chain couples TRBV10-3 to TRBJ2-1; D remains ambiguous. Trimming removed 7 bases at V and 2 bases at J, with 12 bases between. The germline gives CDR1 ENHRY, CDR2 SYGVKD. This CDR3 spans 14 amino acids. In DNA form, the CDR3 reads TGTGCCATCAAGGAGAATCAGCCCTACAATGAGCAGTTCTTC. Translated, it gives CAIKENQPYNEQFF.

The V and J genes are TRBV19 and TRBJ2-2; D could derive from TRBD1 or TRBD2 (5 bases each). The V end was cut by 5 bases, the J end by 5 bases, with 15 bases between. There are 15 residues in the CDR3. CDR1 and CDR2 from the germline V gene are LNHDA and SQIVND (reference sequence). The CDR3 DNA reads as TGTGCCAGTAGTCTGACGGGGACCTGGACCGGGGAGCTGTTTTTT. Translating gives CASSLTGTWTGELFF.

The J gene is TRBJ2-7, the V gene TRBV4-3; D perhaps matches TRBD1 (5 bases). The ends were cut back, 4 bases at V and 5 bases at J, with 9 bases in the middle. The CDR3 consists of 12 residues. Germline CDR1 and CDR2: LGHNA and YSLEER. The CDR3 region is CASSLGVHEQYF. CDR3 nucleotides: TGCGCCAGCAGCCTAGGGGTCCACGAGCAGTACTTC.

The V call is TRBV27, the J call TRBJ2-7; 12 bases match TRBD1. Trimming at V came to 10 bases and at J to 4 bases, leaving 5 bases not matched to a gene. This CDR3 has 13 residues. Germline CDR1 MNHEY, CDR2 SMNVEV (reference sequence). The CDR3 DNA follows: TGTGCCACAGGGACAGGGGGCATGTACGAGCAGTACTTC. This gives the protein CATGTGGMYEQYF.

In DNA, the CDR3 is TGTGCCAGCAGCGTAGCGGGCTTCCTGGTAGATACGCAGTATTTT. Protein product: CASSVAGFLVDTQYF. The V call is TRBV9, the J call TRBJ2-3; D gene unclear. Germline V gives CDR1 SGDLS, CDR2 YYNGEE. The CDR3 spans 15 residues. The V gene lost 0 bases and the J gene lost 5 bases, with 13 bases spanning the gap.

The chain joins TRBV25-1 to TRBJ1-5; D uncertain. CDR1 MGHDK and CDR2 SYGVNS come from the germline V gene. With 4 bases removed from V and 7 bases from J, the gap between germline ends came to 11 bases. CDR3 length equals 13 residues. The CDR3 spells CASSGSGRQPQHF. The CDR3 coding sequence is TGTGCCAGCAGTGGTTCCGGTCGGCAGCCCCAGCATTTT.

The genes are TRBV21-1 and TRBJ2-7; the DNA was not compared with TRBD2, the D call given in the table. TRBV21-1 is marked as a pseudogene. The CDR3 has 12 amino acids. The CDR3 bases are TGTGCCAGCAGCAAAAGGAGACTAGCGGTGGGCTTC. It codes for CASSKRRLAVGF.

The V gene is TRBV19, the J gene TRBJ2-1; TRBD1 matches 9 bases. CDR1 and CDR2 (germline): LNHDA, SQIVND (reference sequence). V shed 10 bases and J 12 bases; nucleotides not matched to a gene: 7. The CDR3 runs to 11 residues. This CDR3 is CATTGGATQFF. The DNA for the CDR3 is TGTGCCACCACAGGGGGCGCAACGCAGTTCTTC.